The present entry profiles one TCR beta chain with its context. This sample is drawn from a study of cytomegalovirus exposure and HLA in healthy donors. With 60 Vbeta and 13 Jbeta primers, the PCR was carried out. Sequencing used immunoSEQ multiplex PCR; TCRdb keeps in-frame clones, though not all of them. The sample consists of 150,000 to 200,000 clones, nearly 80% of them appearing once. The CDR3 covers 15 residues. Per germline, CDR1 SQVTM and CDR2 ANQGSEA. Trimming took 4 bases from V and 7 from J, leaving 20 bases between them. The chain has TRBV29-1 and TRBJ2-1; D possibly corresponds to TRBD1 (7 bases). Sequenced material: PBMCs. This TCR was recovered from a man aged 18 to 30 in good health and CMV-seropositive. CDR3 sequence: CSVGGHRGGGNEQFF. In DNA form, the CDR3 reads TGCAGCGTTGGTGGGCACAGGGGAGGCGGGAATGAGCAGTTCTTC.